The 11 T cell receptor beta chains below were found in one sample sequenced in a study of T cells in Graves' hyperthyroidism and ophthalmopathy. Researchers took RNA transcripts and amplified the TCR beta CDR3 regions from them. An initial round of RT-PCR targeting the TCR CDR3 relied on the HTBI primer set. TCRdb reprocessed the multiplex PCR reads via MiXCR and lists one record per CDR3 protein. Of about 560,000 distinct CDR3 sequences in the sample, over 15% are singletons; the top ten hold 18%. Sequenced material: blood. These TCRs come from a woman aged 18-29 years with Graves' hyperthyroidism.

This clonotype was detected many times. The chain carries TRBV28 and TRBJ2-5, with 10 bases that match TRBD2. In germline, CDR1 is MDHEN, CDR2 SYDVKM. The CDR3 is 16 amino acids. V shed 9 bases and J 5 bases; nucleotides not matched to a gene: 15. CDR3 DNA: TGTGCCAGTCGGGACTTCGCTAGCGGGAGTTATGAGACCCAGTACTTC. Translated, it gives CASRDFASGSYETQYF.

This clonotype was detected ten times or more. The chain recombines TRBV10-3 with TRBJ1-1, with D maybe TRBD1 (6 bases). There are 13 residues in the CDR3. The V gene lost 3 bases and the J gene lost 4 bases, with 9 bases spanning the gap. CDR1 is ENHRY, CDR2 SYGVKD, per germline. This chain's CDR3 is CAISENRVTEAFF. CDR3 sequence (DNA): TGTGCCATCAGTGAAAACAGGGTCACTGAAGCTTTCTTT.

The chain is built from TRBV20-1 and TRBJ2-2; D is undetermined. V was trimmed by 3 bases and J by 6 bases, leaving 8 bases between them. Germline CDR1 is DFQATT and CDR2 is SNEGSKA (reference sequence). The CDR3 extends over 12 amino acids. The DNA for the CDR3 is TGCAGTGCTAGGGGCGAGCCCGGGGAGCTGTTTTTT. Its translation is CSARGEPGELFF.

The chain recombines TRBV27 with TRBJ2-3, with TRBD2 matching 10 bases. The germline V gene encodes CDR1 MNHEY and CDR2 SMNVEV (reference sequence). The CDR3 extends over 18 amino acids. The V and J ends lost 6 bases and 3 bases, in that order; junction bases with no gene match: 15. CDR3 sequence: CASSRRSGGALSTDTQYF. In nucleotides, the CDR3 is TGTGCCAGCAGCCGTAGGAGCGGGGGGGCCCTGAGTACAGATACGCAGTATTTT.

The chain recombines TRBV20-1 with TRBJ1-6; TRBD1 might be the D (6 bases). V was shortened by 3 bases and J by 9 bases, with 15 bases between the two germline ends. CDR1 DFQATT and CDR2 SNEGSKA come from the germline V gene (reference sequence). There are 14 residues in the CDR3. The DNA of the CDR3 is TGCAGTGCTAGCGGGACACCAAACGGTTCACCCCTCCACTTT. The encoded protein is CSASGTPNGSPLHF.

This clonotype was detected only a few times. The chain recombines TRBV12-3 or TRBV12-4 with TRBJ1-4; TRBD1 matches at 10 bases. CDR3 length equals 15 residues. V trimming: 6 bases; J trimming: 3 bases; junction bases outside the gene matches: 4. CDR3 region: CASSTTGGPNEKLFF. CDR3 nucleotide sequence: TGTGCCAGCAGCACGACAGGGGGCCCTAATGAAAAACTGTTTTTT.

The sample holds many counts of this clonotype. The CDR3: CASKLEGTALHEQYF. The CDR3 DNA sequence: TGTGCCAGCAAACTCGAGGGGACCGCACTCCACGAGCAGTACTTC. The chain is built from TRBV2 and TRBJ2-7; the D gene could be TRBD1 or TRBD2 (5 bases each). The CDR3 extends over 15 amino acids. Trimming took off 7 bases at V and 5 bases at J, with 21 bases between the two ends. The germline V gene encodes CDR1 SNHLY and CDR2 FYNNEI.

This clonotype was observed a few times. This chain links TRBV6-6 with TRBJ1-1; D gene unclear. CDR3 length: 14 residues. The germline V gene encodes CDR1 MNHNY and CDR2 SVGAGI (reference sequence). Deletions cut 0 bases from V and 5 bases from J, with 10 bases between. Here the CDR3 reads CASSYSDVWTEAFF. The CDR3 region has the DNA TGTGCCAGCAGTTACTCCGATGTTTGGACTGAAGCTTTCTTT.

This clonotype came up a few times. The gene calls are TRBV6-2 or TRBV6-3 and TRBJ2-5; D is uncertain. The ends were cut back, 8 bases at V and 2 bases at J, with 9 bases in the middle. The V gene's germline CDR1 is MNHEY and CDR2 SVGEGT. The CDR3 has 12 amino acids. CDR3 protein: CASRQAQETQYF. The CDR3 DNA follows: TGTGCCAGCCGACAAGCGCAAGAGACCCAGTACTTC.

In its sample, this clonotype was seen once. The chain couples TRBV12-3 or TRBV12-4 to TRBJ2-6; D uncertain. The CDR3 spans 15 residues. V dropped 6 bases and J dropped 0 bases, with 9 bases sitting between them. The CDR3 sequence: CASSFYRSGANVLTF. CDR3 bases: TGTGCCAGCAGCTTTTACCGCTCTGGGGCCAACGTCCTGACTTTC.

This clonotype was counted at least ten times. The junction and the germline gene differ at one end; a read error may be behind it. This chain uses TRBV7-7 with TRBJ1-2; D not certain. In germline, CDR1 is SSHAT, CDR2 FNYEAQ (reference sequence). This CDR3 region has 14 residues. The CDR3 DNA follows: TGTGCTAGCAGAGGGCAATCCGTTTTCTATGGCTACACCTTC. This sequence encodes CASRGQSVFYGYTF.